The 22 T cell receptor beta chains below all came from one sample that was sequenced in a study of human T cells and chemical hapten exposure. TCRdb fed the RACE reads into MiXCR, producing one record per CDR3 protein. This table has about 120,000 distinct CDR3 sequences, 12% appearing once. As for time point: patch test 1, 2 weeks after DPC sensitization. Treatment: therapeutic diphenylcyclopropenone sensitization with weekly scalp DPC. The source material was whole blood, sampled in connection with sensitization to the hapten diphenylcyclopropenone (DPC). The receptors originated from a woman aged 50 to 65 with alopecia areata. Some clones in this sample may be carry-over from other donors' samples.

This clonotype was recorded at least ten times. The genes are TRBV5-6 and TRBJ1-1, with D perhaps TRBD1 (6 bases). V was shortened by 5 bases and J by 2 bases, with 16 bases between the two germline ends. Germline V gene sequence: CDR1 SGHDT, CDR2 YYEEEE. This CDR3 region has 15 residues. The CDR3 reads CASRPKGEGNTEAFF. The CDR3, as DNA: TGTGCCAGCAGACCGAAGGGGGAGGGTAACACTGAAGCTTTCTTT.

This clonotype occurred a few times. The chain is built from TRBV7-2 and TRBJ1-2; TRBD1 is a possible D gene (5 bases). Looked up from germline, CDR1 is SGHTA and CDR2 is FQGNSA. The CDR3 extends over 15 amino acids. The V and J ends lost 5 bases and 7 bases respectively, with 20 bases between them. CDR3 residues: CASSPQNQGLRGYTF. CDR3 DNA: TGTGCCAGCAGCCCTCAAAATCAGGGTCTGCGTGGCTACACCTTC. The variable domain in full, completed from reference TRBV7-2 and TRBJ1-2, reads GAGVSQSPSNKVTEKGKDVELRCDPISGHTALYWYRQSLGQGLEFLIYFQGNSAPDKSGLPSDRFSAERTGGSVSTLTIQRTQQEDSAVYLCASSPQNQGLRGYTFGSGTRLTVV.

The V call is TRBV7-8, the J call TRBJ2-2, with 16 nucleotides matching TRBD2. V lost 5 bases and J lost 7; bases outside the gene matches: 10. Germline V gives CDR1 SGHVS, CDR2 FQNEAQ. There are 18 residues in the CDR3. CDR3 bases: TGTGCCAGCAGCCTCCCGGGACTAGCGGGGGGGGCGGTCGGGGAGCTGTTTTTT. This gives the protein CASSLPGLAGGAVGELFF.

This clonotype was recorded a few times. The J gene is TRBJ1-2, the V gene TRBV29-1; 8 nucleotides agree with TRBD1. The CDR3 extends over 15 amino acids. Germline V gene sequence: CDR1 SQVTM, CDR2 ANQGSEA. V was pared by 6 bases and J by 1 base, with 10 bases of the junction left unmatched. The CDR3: CSVPGTGTLNYGYTF. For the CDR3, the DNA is TGCAGCGTGCCCGGGACAGGAACTCTTAACTATGGCTACACCTTC.

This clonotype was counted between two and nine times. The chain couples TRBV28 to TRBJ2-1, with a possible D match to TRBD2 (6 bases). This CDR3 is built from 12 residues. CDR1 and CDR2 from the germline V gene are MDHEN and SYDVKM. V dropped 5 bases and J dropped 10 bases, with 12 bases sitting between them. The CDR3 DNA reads TGTGCCAGCAGTATTTCGGGAGCCGAGCAGTTCTTC. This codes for CASSISGAEQFF. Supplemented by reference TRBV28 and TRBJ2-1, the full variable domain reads DVKVTQSSRYLVKRTGEKVFLECVQDMDHENMFWYRQDPGLGLRLIYFSYDVKMKEKGDIPEGYSVSREKKERFSLILESASTNQTSMYLCASSISGAEQFFGPGTRLTVL.

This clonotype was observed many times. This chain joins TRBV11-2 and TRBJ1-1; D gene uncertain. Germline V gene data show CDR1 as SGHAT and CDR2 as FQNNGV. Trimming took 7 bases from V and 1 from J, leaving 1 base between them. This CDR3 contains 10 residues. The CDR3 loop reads CASKNTEAFF. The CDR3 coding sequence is TGTGCCAGCAAGAACACTGAAGCTTTCTTT.

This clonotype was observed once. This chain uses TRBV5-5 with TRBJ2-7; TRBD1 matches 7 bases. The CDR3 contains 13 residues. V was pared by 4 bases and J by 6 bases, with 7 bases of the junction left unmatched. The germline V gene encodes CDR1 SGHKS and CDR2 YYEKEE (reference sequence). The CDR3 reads CASSSTTGREQYF. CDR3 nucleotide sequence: TGTGCCAGCAGCAGCACGACAGGGCGCGAGCAGTACTTC.

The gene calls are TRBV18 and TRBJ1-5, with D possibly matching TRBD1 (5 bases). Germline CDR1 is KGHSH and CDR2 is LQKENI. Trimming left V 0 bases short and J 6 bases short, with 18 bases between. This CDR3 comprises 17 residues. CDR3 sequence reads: CASSPPVRGAVSQPQHF. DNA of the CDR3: TGTGCCAGCTCACCACCCGTCCGGGGCGCGGTGAGTCAGCCCCAGCATTTT.

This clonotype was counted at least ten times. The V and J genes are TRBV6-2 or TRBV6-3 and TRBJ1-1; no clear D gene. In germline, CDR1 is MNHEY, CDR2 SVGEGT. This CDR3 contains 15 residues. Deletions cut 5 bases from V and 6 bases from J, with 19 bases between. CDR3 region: CASSGRSVVSAEAFF. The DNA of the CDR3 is TGTGCCAGCAGTGGGCGGTCAGTGGTTTCAGCTGAAGCTTTCTTT.

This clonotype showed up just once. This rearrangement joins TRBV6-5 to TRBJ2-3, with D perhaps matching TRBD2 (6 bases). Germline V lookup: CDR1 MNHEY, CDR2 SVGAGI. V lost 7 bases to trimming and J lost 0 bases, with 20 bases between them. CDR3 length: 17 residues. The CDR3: CASTPSGRRGSTDTQYF. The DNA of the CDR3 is TGTGCCAGCACCCCTTCGGGGCGACGGGGGAGCACAGATACGCAGTATTTT.

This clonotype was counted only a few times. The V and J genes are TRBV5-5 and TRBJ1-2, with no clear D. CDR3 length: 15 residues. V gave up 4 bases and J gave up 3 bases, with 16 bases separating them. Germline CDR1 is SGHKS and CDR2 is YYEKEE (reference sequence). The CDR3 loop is CASSLVTTRDYGYTF. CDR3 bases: TGTGCCAGCAGCCTGGTTACAACCCGGGACTATGGCTACACCTTC. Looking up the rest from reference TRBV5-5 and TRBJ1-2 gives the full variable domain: DAGVTQSPTHLIKTRGQQVTLRCSPISGHKSVSWYQQVLGQGPQFIFQYYEKEERGRGNFPDRFSARQFPNYSSELNVNALLLGDSALYLCASSLVTTRDYGYTFGSGTRLTVV.

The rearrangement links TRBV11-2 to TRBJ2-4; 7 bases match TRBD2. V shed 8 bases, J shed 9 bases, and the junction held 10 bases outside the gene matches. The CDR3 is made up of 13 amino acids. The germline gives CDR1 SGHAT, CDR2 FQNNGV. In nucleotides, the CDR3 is TGTGCCAGCCTCCGGGACTATCGGGGCATTCAGTACTTC. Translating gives CASLRDYRGIQYF.

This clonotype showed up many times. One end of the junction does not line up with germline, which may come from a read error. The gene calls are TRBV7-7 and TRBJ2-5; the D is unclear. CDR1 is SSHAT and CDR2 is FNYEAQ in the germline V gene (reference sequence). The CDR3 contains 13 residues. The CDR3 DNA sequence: TGTGCTAGCAGCTCCGCTGTCCAAGAGACCCAGTACTTC. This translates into CASSSAVQETQYF.

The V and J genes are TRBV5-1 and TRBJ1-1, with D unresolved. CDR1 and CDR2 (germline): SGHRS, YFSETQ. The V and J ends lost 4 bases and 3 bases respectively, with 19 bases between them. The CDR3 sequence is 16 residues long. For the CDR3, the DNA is TGCGCCAGCAGCCCCGCTCCCCCACGTGGGCACACTGAAGCTTTCTTT. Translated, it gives CASSPAPPRGHTEAFF.

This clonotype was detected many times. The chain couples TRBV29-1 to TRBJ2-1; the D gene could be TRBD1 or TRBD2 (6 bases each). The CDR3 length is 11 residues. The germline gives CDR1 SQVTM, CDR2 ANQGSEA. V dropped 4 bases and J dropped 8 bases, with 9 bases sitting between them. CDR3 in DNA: TGCAGCGTTGGGGGGGCCCATGAGCAGTTCTTC. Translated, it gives CSVGGAHEQFF.

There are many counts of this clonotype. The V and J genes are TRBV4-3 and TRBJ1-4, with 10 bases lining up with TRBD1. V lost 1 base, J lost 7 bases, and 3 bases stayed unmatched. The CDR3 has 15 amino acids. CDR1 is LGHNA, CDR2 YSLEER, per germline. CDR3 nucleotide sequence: TGCGCCAGCAGCCAAGTGGGACAGGGGAGTGAAAAACTGTTTTTT. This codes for CASSQVGQGSEKLFF.

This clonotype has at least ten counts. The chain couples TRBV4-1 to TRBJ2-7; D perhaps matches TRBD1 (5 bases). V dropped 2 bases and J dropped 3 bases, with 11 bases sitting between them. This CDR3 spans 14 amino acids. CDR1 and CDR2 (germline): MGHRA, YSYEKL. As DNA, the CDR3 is TGCGCCAGCAGCCAACCTGGGGCAATCTACGAGCAGTACTTC. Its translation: CASSQPGAIYEQYF.

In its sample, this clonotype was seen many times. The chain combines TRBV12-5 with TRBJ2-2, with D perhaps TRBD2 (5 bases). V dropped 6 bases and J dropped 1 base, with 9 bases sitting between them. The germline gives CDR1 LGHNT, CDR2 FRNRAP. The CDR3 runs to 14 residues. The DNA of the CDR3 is TGTGCTAGTGGACCCAGCGGGAACACCGGGGAGCTGTTTTTT. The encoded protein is CASGPSGNTGELFF.

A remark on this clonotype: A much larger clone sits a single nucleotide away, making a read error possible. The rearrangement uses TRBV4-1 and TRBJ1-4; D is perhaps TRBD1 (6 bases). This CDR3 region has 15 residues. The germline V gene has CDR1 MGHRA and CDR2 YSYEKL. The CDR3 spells CANSQQGRRGEKLFF. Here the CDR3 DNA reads TGCGCCAACAGCCAACAGGGTCGGCGGGGGGAAAAACTGTTTTTT.

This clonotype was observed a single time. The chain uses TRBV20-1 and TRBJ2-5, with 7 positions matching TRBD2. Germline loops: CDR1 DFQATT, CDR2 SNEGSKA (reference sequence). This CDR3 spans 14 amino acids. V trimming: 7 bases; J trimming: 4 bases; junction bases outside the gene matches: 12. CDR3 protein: CSVRPKTSRETQYF. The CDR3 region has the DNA TGCAGTGTTAGGCCAAAGACTAGCCGAGAGACCCAGTACTTC.

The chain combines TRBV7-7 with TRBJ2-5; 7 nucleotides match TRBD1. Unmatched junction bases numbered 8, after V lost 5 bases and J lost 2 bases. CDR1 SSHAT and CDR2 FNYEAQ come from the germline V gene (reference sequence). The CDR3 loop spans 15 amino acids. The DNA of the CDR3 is TGTGCCAGCAGCCAGGCAGGGGGTCGGCAAGAGACCCAGTACTTC. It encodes CASSQAGGRQETQYF.

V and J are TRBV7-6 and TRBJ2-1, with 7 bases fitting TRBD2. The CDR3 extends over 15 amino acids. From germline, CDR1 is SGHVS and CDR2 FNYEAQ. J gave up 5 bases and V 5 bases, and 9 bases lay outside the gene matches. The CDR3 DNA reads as TGTGCCAGCAGCCCCTCGGGACTACTCAACAATGAGCAGTTCTTC. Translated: CASSPSGLLNNEQFF.